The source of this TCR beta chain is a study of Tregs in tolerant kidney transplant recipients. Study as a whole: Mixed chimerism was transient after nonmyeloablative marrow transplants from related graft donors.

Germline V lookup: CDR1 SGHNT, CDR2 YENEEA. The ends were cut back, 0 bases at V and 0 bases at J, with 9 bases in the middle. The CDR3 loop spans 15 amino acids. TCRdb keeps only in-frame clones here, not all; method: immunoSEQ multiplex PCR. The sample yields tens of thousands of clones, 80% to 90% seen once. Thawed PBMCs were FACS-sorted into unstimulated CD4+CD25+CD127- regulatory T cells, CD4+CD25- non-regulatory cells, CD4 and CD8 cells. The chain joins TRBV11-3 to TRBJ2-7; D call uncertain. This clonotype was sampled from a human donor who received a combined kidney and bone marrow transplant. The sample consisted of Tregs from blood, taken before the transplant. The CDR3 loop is CASSLDTSDSYEQYF. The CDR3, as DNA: TGTGCCAGCAGCTTAGATACCAGCGACTCCTACGAGCAGTACTTC.